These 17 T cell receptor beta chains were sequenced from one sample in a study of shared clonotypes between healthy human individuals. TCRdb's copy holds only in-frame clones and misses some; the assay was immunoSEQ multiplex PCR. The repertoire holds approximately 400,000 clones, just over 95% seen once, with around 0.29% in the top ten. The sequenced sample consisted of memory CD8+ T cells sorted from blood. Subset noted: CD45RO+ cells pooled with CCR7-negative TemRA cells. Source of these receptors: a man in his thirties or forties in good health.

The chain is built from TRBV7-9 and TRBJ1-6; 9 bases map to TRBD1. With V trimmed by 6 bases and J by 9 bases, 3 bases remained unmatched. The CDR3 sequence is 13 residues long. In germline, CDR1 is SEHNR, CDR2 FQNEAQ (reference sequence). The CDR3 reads CASRGQGLSPLHF. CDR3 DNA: TGTGCCAGCAGAGGACAGGGGCTTTCACCCCTCCACTTT.

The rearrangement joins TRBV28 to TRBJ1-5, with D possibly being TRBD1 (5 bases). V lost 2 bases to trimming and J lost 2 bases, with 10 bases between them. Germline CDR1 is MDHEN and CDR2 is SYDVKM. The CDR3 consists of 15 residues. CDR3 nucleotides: TGTGCCAGCAGTTTACAGGGATTTCGCAATCAGCCCCAGCATTTT. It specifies CASSLQGFRNQPQHF.

The CDR3 region has the DNA TGCGCCAGCAGCCAAGGAAGACTAGCGGGCGGTGGTATGGACATTCAGTACTTC. Its translation: CASSQGRLAGGGMDIQYF. V gene TRBV4-1 combines with J gene TRBJ2-4, with 10 bases aligning to TRBD2. The CDR3 runs 18 residues. The V gene's germline CDR1 is MGHRA and CDR2 YSYEKL. The ends lost 1 base at V and 8 bases at J; junction bases unmatched: 14.

The CDR3 DNA reads as TGTGCCAGCAGCAAAAATGAGCAGTTCTTC. Encoded protein: CASSKNEQFF. The V and J genes are TRBV21-1 and TRBJ2-1. TRBV21-1 is annotated as a pseudogene. The CDR3 consists of 10 residues.

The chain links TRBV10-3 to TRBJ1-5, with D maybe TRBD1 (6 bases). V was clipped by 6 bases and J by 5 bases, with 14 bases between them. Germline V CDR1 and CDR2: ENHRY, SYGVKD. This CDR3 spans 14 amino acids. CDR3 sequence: CAISPQGGHQPQHF. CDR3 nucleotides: TGTGCCATCAGCCCACAGGGAGGTCATCAGCCCCAGCATTTT.

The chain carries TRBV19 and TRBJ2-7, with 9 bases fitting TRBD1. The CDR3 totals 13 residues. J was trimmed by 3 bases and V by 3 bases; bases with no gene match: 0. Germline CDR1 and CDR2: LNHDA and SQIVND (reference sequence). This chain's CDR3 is CASSMDRGYEQYF. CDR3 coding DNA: TGTGCCAGTAGTATGGACAGGGGCTACGAGCAGTACTTC.

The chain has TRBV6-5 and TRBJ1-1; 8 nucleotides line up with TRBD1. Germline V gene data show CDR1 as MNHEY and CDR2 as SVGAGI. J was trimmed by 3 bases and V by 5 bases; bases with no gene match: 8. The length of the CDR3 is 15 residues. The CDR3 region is CASSKRQGSYTEAFF. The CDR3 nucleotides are TGTGCCAGCAGTAAAAGACAGGGGTCGTACACTGAAGCTTTCTTT.

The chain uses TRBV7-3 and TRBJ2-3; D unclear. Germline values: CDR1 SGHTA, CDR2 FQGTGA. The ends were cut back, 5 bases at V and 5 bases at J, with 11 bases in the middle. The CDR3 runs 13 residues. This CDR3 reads CASSPVRGDTQYF. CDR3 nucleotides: TGTGCCAGCAGCCCAGTCCGCGGAGATACGCAGTATTTT.

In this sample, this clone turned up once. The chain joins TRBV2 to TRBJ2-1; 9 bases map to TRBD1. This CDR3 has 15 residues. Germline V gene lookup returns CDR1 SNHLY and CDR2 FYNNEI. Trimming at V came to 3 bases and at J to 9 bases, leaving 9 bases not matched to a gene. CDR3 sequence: CASSDGQGFFGEQFF. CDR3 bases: TGTGCCAGCAGTGACGGACAGGGGTTTTTTGGTGAGCAGTTCTTC.

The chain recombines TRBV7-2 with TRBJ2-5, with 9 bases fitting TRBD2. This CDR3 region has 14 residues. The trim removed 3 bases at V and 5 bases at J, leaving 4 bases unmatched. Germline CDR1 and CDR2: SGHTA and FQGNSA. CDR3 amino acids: CASSLRREGETQYF. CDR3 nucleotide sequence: TGTGCCAGCAGCTTGCGGCGGGAGGGGGAGACCCAGTACTTC.

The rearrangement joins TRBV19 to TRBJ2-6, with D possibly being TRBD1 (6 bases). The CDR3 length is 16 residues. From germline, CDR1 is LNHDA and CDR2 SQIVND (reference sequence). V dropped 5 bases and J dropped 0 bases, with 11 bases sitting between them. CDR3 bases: TGTGCCAGTAGTTTCGACAGGTCCTCTGGGGCCAACGTCCTGACTTTC. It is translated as CASSFDRSSGANVLTF. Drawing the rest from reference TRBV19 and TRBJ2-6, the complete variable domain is DGGITQSPKYLFRKEGQNVTLSCEQNLNHDAMYWYRQDPGQGLRLIYYSQIVNDFQKGDIAEGYSVSREKKESFPLTVTSAQKNPTAFYLCASSFDRSSGANVLTFGAGSRLTVL.

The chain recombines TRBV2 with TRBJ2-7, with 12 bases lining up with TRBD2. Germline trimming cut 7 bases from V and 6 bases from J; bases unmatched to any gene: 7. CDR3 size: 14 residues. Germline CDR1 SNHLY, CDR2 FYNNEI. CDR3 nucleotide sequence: TGTGCCAGCACGACTAGCGGGAGTTCGGGCGAGCAGTACTTC. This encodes CASTTSGSSGEQYF. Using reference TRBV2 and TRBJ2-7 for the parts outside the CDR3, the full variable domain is EPEVTQTPSHQVTQMGQEVILRCVPISNHLYFYWYRQILGQKVEFLVSFYNNEISEKSEIFDDQFSVERPDGSNFTLKIRSTKLEDSAMYFCASTTSGSSGEQYFGPGTRLTVT.

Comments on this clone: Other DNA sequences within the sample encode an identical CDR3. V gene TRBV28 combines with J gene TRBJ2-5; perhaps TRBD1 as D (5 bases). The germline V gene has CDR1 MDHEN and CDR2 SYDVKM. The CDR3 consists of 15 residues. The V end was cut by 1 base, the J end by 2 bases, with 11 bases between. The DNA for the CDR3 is TGTGCCAGCAGTTTATTTGGCGCAGGGCAAGAGACCCAGTACTTC. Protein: CASSLFGAGQETQYF.

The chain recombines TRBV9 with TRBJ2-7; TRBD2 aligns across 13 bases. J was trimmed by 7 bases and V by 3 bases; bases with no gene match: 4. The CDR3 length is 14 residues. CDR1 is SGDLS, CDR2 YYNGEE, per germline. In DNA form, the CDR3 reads TGTGCCAGCAGCGCGGGACTAGCGGGAAATGAGCAGTACTTC. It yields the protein CASSAGLAGNEQYF.

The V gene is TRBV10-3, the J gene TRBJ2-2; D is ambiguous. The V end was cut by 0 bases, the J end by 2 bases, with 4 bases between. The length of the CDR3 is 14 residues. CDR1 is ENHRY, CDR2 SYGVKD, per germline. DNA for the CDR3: TGTGCCATCAGTGAGTCGGACAACACCGGGGAGCTGTTTTTT. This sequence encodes CAISESDNTGELFF.

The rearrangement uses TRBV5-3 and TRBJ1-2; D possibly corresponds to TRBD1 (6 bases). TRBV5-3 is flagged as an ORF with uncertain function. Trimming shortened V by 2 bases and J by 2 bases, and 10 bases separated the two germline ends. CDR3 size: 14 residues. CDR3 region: CARSLHRANYGYTF. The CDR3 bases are TGTGCCAGAAGCTTACACAGGGCGAACTATGGCTACACCTTC.

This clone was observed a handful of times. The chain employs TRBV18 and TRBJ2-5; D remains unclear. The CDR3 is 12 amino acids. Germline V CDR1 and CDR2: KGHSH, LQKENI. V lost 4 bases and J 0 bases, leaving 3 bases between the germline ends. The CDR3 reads CASSQYQETQYF. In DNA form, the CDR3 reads TGTGCCAGCTCACAGTACCAAGAGACCCAGTACTTC.